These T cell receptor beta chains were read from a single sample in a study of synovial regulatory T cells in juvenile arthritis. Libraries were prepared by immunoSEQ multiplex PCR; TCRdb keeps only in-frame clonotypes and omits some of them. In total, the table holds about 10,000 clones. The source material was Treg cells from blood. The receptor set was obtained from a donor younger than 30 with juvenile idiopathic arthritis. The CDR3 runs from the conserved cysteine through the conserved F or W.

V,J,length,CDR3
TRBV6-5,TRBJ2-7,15,CASSYSLAGPDEQYF
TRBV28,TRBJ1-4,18,CASSQGRQFRSTNEKLFF
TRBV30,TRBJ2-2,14,CAWSLSEGARELFF
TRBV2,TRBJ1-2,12,CASSGIGFGYTF
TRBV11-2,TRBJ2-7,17,CASSLDGLRQGSGEQYF
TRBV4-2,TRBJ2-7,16,CASSWGTGSLSYEQYF
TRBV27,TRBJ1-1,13,CASNRGSNTEAFF
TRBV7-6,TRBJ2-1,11,CASSAYNEQFF
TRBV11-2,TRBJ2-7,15,CASSLTSGYAYEQYF
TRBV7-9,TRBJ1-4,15,CASSAYRVANEKLFF
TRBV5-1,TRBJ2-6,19,CASSFLYGTGVSGANVLTF
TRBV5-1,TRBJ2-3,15,CASRFSFLSTDTQYF
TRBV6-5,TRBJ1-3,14,CASTPGGGGNTIYF
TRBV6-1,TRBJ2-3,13,CASRTGSPDTQYF
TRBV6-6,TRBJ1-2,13,CASSPGLPYGYTF
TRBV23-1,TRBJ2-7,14,CASMGQRPAYEQYF
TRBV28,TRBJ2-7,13,CASRKRLAYEQYF
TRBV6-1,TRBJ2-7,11,CASSRAYEQYF
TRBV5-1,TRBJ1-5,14,CASSLAGGHQPQHF
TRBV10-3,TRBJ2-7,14,CAISESEGGYEQYF
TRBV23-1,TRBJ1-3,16,CASSQSARSSGNTIYF
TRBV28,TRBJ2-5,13,CASGKREVETQYF
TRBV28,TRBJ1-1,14,CASSSWDGNTEAFF
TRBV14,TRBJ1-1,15,CASSQEGRGQTEAFF
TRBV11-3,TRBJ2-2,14,CASSLRGITGELFF
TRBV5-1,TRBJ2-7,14,CASSRGEGSGEQYF
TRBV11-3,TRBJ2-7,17,CASSSGALGRGQDEQYF
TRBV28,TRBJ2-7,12,CASRRTRNEQYF
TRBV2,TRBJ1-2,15,CASSLGDRALYGYTF
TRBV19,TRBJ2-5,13,CASSWAGVETQYF
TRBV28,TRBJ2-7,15,CASSLPRGGLYEQYF
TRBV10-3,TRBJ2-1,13,CAISPGYGNEQFF
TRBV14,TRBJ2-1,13,CASSLDYHNEQFF
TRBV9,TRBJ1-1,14,CASSVEGGRSEAFF
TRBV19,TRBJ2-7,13,CASNDRGTYEQYF
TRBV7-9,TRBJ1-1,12,CASSRTNTEAFF
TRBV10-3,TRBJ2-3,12,CAISVRTDTQYF
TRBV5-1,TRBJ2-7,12,CASSAPPYEQYF
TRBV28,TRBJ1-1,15,CASSAGGQGPHRAFF
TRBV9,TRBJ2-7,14,CASSVDVYSYEQYF
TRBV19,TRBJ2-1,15,CASSSTGWDNNEQFF
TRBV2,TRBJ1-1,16,CASSAEPLPMNTEAFF
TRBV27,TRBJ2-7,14,CASSLTSGWYEQYF
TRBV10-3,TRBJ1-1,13,CAIRASTVTEAFF
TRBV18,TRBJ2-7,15,CASSPRTGGSYEQYF
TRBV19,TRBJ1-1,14,CASSIGTAPTGAFF
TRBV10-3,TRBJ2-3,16,CAISESRGPSTDTQYF
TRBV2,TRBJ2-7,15,CASTPPGQGAYEQYF
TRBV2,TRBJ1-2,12,CASSAGLGGYTF
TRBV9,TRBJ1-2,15,CASSQGAGGYYGYTF
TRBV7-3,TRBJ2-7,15,CASSPGPGKEYEQYF
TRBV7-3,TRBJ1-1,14,CASSPTGRGTEAFF
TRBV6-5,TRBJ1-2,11,CASTDGYGYTF
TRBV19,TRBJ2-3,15,CASSHRGASTDTQYF